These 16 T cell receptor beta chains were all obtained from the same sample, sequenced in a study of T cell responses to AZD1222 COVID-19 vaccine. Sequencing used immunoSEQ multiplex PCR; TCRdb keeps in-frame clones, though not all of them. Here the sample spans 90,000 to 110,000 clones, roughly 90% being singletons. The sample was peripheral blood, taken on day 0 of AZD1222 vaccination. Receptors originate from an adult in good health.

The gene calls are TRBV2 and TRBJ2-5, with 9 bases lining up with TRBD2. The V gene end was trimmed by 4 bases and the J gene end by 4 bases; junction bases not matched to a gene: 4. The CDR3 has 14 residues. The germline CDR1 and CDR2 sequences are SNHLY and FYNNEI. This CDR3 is CASSVAGVGETQYF. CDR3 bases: TGTGCCAGCAGTGTAGCGGGAGTTGGAGAGACCCAGTACTTC.

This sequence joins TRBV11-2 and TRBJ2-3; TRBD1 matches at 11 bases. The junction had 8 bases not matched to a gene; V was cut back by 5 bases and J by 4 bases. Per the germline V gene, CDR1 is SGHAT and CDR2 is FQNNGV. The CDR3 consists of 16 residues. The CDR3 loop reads CASSTWVDRGPDTQYF. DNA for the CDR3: TGTGCCAGCAGCACATGGGTGGACAGGGGGCCAGATACGCAGTATTTT.

CDR3 residues: CASSEGQVLKQYF. The CDR3 bases are TGTGCCAGCAGTGAAGGGCAGGTTTTAAAGCAGTACTTC. The chain links TRBV2 to TRBJ2-7; no firm D call. Trimming pared 1 base from V and 8 bases from J, leaving 12 bases between. The CDR3 totals 13 residues. The germline V gene encodes CDR1 SNHLY and CDR2 FYNNEI.

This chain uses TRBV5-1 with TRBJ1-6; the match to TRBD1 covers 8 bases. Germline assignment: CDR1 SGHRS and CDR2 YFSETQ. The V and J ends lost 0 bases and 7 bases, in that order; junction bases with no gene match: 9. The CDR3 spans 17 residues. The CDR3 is CASSLGGTGFRNSPLHF. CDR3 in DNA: TGCGCCAGCAGCTTGGGAGGGACAGGCTTTCGGAATTCACCCCTCCACTTT. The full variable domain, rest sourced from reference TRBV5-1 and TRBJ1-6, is KAGVTQTPRYLIKTRGQQVTLSCSPISGHRSVSWYQQTPGQGLQFLFEYFSETQRNKGNFPGRFSGRQFSNSRSEMNVSTLELGDSALYLCASSLGGTGFRNSPLHFGNGTRLTVT.

This CDR3 is CASSLSSDRAYEQYF. The CDR3 bases are TGTGCCAGCAGCTTAAGCTCGGACAGAGCCTACGAGCAGTACTTC. The rearrangement joins TRBV7-2 to TRBJ2-7; D perhaps matches TRBD1 (6 bases). The CDR3 runs 15 residues. CDR1 is SGHTA, CDR2 FQGNSA, per germline. The V gene lost 2 bases and the J gene lost 2 bases, with 13 bases spanning the gap.

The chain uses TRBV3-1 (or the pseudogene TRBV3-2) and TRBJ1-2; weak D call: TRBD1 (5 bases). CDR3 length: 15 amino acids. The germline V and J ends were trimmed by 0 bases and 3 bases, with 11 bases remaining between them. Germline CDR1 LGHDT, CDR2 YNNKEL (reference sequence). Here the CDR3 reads CASSQDGGAYYGYTF. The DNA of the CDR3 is TGTGCCAGCAGCCAAGATGGGGGAGCTTACTATGGCTACACCTTC.

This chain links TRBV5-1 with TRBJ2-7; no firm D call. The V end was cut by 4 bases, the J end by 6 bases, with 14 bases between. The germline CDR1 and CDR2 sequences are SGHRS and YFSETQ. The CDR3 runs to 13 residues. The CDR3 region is CASSLRTSGEQYF. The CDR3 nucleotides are TGCGCCAGCAGCCTACGGACGTCTGGCGAGCAGTACTTC.

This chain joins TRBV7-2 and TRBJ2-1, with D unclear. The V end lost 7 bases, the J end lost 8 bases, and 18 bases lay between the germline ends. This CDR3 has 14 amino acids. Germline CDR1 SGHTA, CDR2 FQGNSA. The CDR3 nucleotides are TGTGCCAGCACCCCCAGTCGCGCTAACGATGAGCAGTTCTTC. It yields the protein CASTPSRANDEQFF. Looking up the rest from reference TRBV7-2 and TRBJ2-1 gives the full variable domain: GAGVSQSPSNKVTEKGKDVELRCDPISGHTALYWYRQSLGQGLEFLIYFQGNSAPDKSGLPSDRFSAERTGGSVSTLTIQRTQQEDSAVYLCASTPSRANDEQFFGPGTRLTVL.

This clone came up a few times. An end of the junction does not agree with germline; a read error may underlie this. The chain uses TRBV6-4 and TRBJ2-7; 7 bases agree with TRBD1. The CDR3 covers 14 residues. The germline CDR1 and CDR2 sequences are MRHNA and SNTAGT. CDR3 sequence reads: CASRQGESSHEQYF. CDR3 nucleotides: TGTGCCAGCCGACAGGGCGAATCCTCCCACGAGCAGTACTTC.

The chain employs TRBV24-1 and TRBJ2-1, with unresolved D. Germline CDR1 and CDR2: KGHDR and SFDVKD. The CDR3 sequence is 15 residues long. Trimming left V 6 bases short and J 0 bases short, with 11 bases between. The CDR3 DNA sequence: TGTGCCACCAGTCGCAGCGAGAGCTCCTACAATGAGCAGTTCTTC. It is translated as CATSRSESSYNEQFF.

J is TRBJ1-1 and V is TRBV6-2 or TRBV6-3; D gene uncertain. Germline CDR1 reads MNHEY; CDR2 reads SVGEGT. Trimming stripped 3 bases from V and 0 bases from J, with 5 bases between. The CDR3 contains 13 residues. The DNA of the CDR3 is TGTGCCAGCAGTTATGCCTTGAACACTGAAGCTTTCTTT. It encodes CASSYALNTEAFF.

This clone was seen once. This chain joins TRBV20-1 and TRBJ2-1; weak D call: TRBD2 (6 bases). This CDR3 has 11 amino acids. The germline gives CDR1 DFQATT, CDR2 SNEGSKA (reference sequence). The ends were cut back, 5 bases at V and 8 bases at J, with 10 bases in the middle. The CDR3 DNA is TGCAGTGCTCCGTCGGGGGATGAGCAGTTCTTC. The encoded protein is CSAPSGDEQFF.

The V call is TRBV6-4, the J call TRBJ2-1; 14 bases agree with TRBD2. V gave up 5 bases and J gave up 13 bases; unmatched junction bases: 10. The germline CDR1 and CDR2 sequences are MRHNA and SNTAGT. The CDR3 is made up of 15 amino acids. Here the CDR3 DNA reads TGTGCCAGCAGTCTGAGACTAGCGGGAGGGCCAGAACAGTTCTTC. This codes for CASSLRLAGGPEQFF.

Here the CDR3 DNA reads TGTGCCAGCAGATCACAGGGGTCACCCCTCCACTTT. It translates to CASRSQGSPLHF. This chain uses TRBV6-6 with TRBJ1-6, with 7 bases that match TRBD1. The CDR3 sequence is 12 residues long. Germline assignment: CDR1 MNHNY and CDR2 SVGAGI (reference sequence). The V gene end was trimmed by 6 bases and the J gene end by 10 bases; junction bases not matched to a gene: 3.

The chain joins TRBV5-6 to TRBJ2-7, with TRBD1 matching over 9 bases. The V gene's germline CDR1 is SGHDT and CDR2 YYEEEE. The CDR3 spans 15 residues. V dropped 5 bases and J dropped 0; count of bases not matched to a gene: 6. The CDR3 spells CASSPGTGNSYEQYF. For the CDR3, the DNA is TGTGCCAGCAGTCCCGGGACAGGGAACTCCTACGAGCAGTACTTC.

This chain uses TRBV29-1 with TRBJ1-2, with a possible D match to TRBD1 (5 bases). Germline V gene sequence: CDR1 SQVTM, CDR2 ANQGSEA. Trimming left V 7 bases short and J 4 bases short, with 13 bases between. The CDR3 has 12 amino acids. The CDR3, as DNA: TGCAGCGCCCCAAGGGGTTCCTATGGCTACACCTTC. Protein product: CSAPRGSYGYTF.